This TCR beta chain derives from a study of blood T cells in healthy people across ages (dated by TCRdb to the mid-2010s). With regard to the full study: Template switching captured roughly one uniquely barcoded TCR beta cDNA molecule per two T cells in model experiments. The donors were divided into four age groups: young (average around 17 years), middle-aged (approximately 39), aged (under 70) and long-lived (about 90). Two additional independent replicas of 1 million unique cDNA reads from the same blood draw were analyzed for two donors (one aged 18 to 29 and one aged 80 or older). To avoid experimental bias, donors of different ages were randomly spread across the sequencing lanes. To track age-related changes in TCR beta repertoire diversity, the study relied on deep sequencing normalized with unique cDNA molecular identifiers. Study-wide findings and limitations: The CMV infection status of donors was not known, potentially confounding age-related changes in expanded clonotypes. Since profiling was done on bulk unsorted PBMCs, naive and antigen-experienced compartments could not be conclusively compared. As age increased, observed TCR beta diversity per million T cells dropped in a roughly linear way, and a significant reduction was already evident by age 40. The percentage of naive T cells measured by flow cytometry correlated strongly with observed TCR beta diversity. Total diversity estimates from one million sequenced T cells were considered lower bounds and underestimates. Compared with the aged group, more naive CD4+ T cells, fewer expanded clones and increased TCR diversity were shown by the long-lived group, suggesting age selection.

The germline V gene encodes CDR1 SGHNT and CDR2 YYREEE (reference sequence). From cysteine to phenylalanine, the CDR3 is 16 amino acids long. CDR3 DNA is the only sequence kept; it has 48 bases, read in frame from the first base. V loses 0 bases of germline sequence and J loses 9 bases, and the interval between the two ends is 19 bases. As regards this clonotype: Its cognate antigen has yet to be identified. Base qualities are missing; no much larger clone stands one base away.

The method behind the library was 5' RACE. Sequencing took place on an Illumina HiSeq 2500. The second PCR ran for about 6 to 11 cycles and used a J-beta primer mix along with a sample-barcoded 5' primer. Each TCR beta cDNA molecule received a unique molecular identifier from a template-switch 5' adaptor carrying 12 random nucleotides. Each sample yielded at least 2.5 million CDR3-containing paired-end reads. All of the RNA was converted into first-strand cDNA using the Mint cDNA synthesis kit, with a TRBC-specific oligonucleotide serving as the primer. All cDNA was treated with uracil-DNA glycosylase and then went through a first 18-cycle PCR with the universal primers M1SS and BC2_uni_R. The authors' analysis ran thus. For normalization, 1 million high-quality reads, each with a distinct molecular identifier, were randomly selected from each sample. Reads sharing molecular identifiers were discarded rather than binned into consensus sequences. CDR3 identification, clonotype clustering and error correction used MiTCR with a Q25 quality threshold and the strictest error-elimination algorithm. Lower-bound total TCR beta diversity was estimated with a nonparametric unseen species model using Euler transformation. TCRdb reran the public reads through fastp at Q25 and MiXCR, keeping productive beta chains. Entries that share a CDR3 protein sequence are merged under the most common genes and DNA. The V and J calls come from TCRdb's annotation, not from the publication. The sample table contains about 1.4 million distinct CDR3 sequences; only one count was recorded for 59% of them. About 6.7% of the sample is taken by the ten largest.

The roughly 38 donors, aged about 6 to 100 years, were systemically healthy Caucasian individuals from Russia. Approximately 9.3 milliliters of peripheral blood were collected from each donor into EDTA-treated Vacutainer tubes. Ficoll-Paque density-gradient centrifugation was used to isolate PBMCs, with at least 6 million obtained per sample. Total RNA, at least 5 micrograms per sample, was extracted from PBMCs with Trizol reagent. Naive CD45RAhigh/CD27high T cell percentages were measured by flow cytometry on a PBMC aliquot from every donor. Recombination linked TRBV5-4 to TRBJ2-1; the D gene is perhaps TRBD1 or TRBD2, each of them matching over 5 bases. The sequence came from a man between 18 and 29 years old in good health. The sequencing sample was made of blood. Here the CDR3 is given as CASSLAQNGAHGEQFF. In nucleotides, the sequence is TGTGCCAGCAGCTTGGCGCAAAACGGGGCACACGGTGAGCAGTTCTTC.